This T cell receptor (beta chain) derives from a study of cytotoxic CD8 clonotypes in ibrutinib-treated CLL. In the study overall: Of a cohort that held ten to twelve relapsed/refractory and some 16 treatment-naive patients, some 17 were IGHV unmutated. A median approximately 12 months of treatment, range 6 to 36, preceded the collection of response samples.

Overall study findings and caveats: Clonality went up at the time of ibrutinib response, stayed stable in sustained remission, and later dropped back toward its baseline level at progression.

As regards this clone: Antigen: not known.

Extraction of roughly 2 micrograms of genomic DNA from cryopreserved PBMCs supplied material for TCR beta libraries. This CDR3 has 13 residues. From germline, CDR1 is KGHSH and CDR2 LQKENI. Deletions cut 6 bases from V and 6 bases from J, with 15 bases between. Data came from immunoSEQ multiplex PCR; TCRdb stores just in-frame clones and leaves some out. The sample lists approximately 90,000 clones; 77% were seen once. The sequences come from PBMCs, collected after 24 months of ibrutinib treatment. The rearrangement joins TRBV18 to TRBJ2-7, with TRBD2 as a possible D gene (6 bases). This TCR derives from a human donor with chronic lymphocytic leukemia. CDR3 in DNA: TGTGCCAGCTCGGAGGGGATCTCGGGCGAGCAGTACTTC. As protein: CASSEGISGEQYF.